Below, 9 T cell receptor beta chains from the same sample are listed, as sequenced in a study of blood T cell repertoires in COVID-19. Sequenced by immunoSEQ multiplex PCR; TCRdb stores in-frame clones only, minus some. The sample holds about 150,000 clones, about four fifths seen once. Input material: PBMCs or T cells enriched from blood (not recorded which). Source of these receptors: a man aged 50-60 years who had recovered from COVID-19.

CDR3 protein: CASRVTGSDGYTF. The CDR3 region has the DNA TGTGCCAGCAGAGTTACAGGGTCCGATGGCTACACCTTC. The rearrangement uses TRBV2 and TRBJ1-2; possible D gene TRBD1, 6 bases. Germline values: CDR1 SNHLY, CDR2 FYNNEI. V was trimmed by 6 bases and J by 6 bases, leaving 14 bases between them. The CDR3 spans 13 residues. Full variable domain (missing parts from reference TRBV2 and TRBJ1-2): EPEVTQTPSHQVTQMGQEVILRCVPISNHLYFYWYRQILGQKVEFLVSFYNNEISEKSEIFDDQFSVERPDGSNFTLKIRSTKLEDSAMYFCASRVTGSDGYTFGSGTRLTVV.

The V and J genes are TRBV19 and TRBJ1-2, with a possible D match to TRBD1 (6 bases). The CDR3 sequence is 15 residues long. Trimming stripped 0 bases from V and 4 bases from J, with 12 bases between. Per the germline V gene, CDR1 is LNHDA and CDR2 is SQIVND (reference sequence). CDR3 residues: CASSIEPTGSYGYTF. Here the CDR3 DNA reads TGTGCCAGTAGTATAGAACCGACAGGAAGCTATGGCTACACCTTC.

The CDR3 spells CASSVSRRTVSYRGGGYTF. The CDR3 DNA sequence: TGTGCCAGCAGCGTAAGTCGGAGGACAGTGTCATATCGAGGGGGTGGCTACACCTTC. The chain carries TRBV9 and TRBJ1-2, with D possibly being TRBD1 (6 bases). This CDR3 region has 19 residues. Deletions cut 1 base from V and 7 bases from J, with 29 bases between. The germline gives CDR1 SGDLS, CDR2 YYNGEE. Complete variable domain (other parts from reference TRBV9 and TRBJ1-2): DSGVTQTPKHLITATGQRVTLRCSPRSGDLSVYWYQQSLDQGLQFLIQYYNGEERAKGNILERFSAQQFPDLHSELNLSSLELGDSALYFCASSVSRRTVSYRGGGYTFGSGTRLTVV.

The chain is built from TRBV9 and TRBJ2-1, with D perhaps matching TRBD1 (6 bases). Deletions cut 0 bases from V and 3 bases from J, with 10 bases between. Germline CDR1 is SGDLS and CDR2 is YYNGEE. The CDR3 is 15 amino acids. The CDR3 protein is CASSVETGYYNEQFF. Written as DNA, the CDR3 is TGTGCCAGCAGCGTAGAGACAGGTTACTACAATGAGCAGTTCTTC.

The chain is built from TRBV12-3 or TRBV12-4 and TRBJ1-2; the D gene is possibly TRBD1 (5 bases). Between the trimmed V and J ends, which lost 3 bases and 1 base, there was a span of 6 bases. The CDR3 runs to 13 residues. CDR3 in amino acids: CASSFRDNYGYTF. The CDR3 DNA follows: TGTGCCAGCAGTTTCAGGGATAACTATGGCTACACCTTC.

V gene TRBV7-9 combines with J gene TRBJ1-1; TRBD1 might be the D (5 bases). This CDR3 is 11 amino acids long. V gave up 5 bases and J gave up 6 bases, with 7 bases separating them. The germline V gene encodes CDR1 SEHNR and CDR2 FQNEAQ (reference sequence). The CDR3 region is CASSEGAEAFF. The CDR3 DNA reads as TGTGCCAGCAGCGAAGGGGCTGAAGCTTTCTTT. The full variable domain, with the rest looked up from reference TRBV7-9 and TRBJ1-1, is DTGVSQNPRHKITKRGQNVTFRCDPISEHNRLYWYRQTLGQGPEFLTYFQNEAQLEKSRLLSDRFSAERPKGSFSTLEIQRTEQGDSAMYLCASSEGAEAFFGQGTRLTVV.

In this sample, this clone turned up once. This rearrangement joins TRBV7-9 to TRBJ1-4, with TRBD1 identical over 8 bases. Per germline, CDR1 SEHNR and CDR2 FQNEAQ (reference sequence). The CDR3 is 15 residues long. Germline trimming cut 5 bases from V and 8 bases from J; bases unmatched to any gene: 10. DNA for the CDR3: TGTGCCAGCAGCGATAACAGGGGGGATTTAGAAAAACTGTTTTTT. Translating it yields CASSDNRGDLEKLFF. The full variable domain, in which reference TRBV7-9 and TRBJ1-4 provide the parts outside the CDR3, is DTGVSQNPRHKITKRGQNVTFRCDPISEHNRLYWYRQTLGQGPEFLTYFQNEAQLEKSRLLSDRFSAERPKGSFSTLEIQRTEQGDSAMYLCASSDNRGDLEKLFFGSGTQLSVL.

In nucleotides, the CDR3 is TGCGCCAGCAGCCAAGAATACTTCAACTCCTACGAGCAGTACTTC. Its protein product is CASSQEYFNSYEQYF. J is TRBJ2-7 and V is TRBV4-1; D is ambiguous. Germline V CDR1 and CDR2: MGHRA, YSYEKL. This CDR3 is 15 amino acids long. Trimming shortened V by 0 bases and J by 0 bases, and 9 bases separated the two germline ends.

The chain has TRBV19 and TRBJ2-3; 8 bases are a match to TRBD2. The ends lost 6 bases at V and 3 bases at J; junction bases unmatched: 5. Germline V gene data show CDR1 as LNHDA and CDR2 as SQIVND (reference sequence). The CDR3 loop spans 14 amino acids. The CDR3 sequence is CASSYSGATDTQYF. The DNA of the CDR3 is TGTGCCAGTAGCTATAGCGGGGCGACAGATACGCAGTATTTT.